Detailed here is one TCR beta chain. The CDR3 runs to 14 residues. The germline CDR1 and CDR2 sequences are WSHSY and SAAADI. V shed 2 bases, J shed 4 bases, and the junction held 3 bases outside the gene matches. For repertoire sequencing, the TCR beta CDR3 regions were amplified from RNA transcripts. Scientists carried out first-round RT-PCR using HTBI primers and then a second-round multiplex PCR. TCRdb called the multiplex PCR reads again in MiXCR, with one record for every CDR3 protein. This table has roughly 51,000 distinct CDR3 sequences, around half appearing once. The data originate from a study of Graves' ophthalmopathy and Graves' hyperthyroidism. Turning to the study itself: The collection of peripheral blood took place at initial diagnosis, before any treatment.

This chain joins TRBV10-2 and TRBJ2-5; 8 bases agree with TRBD1. The sequencing input was peripheral blood. The source of this sequence is an adult man with Graves' ophthalmopathy. CDR3 DNA sequence: TGCGCCAGCAGTGAGGGTGGACAGGGAGAGACCCAGTACTTC. Residues: CASSEGGQGETQYF.